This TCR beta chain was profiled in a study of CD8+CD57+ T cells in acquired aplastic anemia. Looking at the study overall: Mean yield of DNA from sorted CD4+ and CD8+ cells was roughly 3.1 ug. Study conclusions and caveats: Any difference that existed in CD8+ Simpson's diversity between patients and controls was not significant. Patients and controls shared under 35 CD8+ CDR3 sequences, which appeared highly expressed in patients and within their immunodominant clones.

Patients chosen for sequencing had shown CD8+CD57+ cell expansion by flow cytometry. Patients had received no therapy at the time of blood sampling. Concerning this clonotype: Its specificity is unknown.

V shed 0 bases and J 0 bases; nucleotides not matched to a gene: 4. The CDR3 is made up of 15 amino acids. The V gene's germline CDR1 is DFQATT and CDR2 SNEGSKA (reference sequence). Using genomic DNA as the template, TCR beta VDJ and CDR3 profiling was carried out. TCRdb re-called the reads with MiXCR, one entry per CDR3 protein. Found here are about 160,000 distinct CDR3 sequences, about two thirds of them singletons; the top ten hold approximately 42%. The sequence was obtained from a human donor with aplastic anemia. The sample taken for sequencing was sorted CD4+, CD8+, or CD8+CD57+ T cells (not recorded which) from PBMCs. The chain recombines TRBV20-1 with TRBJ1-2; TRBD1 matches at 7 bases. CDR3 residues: CSARERGTANYGYTF. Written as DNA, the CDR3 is TGCAGTGCTAGAGAGAGGGGGACAGCTAACTATGGCTACACCTTC.